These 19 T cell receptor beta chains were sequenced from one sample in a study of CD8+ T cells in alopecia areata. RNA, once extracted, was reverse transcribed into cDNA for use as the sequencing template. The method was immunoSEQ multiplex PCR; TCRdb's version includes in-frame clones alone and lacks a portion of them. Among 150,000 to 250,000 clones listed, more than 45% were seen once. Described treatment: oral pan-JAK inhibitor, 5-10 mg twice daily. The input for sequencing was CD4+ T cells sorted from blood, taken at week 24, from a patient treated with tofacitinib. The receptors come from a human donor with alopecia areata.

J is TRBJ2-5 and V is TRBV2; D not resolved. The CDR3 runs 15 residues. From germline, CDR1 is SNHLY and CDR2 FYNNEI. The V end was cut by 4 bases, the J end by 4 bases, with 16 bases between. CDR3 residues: CASSAQNRFSETQYF. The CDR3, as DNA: TGTGCCAGCAGTGCCCAAAATAGGTTTTCAGAGACCCAGTACTTC. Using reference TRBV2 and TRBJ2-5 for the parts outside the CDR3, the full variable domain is EPEVTQTPSHQVTQMGQEVILRCVPISNHLYFYWYRQILGQKVEFLVSFYNNEISEKSEIFDDQFSVERPDGSNFTLKIRSTKLEDSAMYFCASSAQNRFSETQYFGPGTRLLVL.

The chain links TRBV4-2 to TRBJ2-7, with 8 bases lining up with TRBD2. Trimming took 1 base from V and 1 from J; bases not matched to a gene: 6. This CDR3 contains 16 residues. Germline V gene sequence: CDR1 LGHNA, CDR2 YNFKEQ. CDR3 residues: CASSQAAVAGSYEQYF. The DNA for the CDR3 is TGTGCCAGCAGCCAAGCAGCTGTAGCGGGGTCCTACGAGCAGTACTTC.

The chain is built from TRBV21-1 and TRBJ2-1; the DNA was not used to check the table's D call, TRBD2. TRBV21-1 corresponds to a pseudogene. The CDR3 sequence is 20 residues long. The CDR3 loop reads CASSKGPHSGKSNRKDEQFF. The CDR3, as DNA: TGTGCCAGCAGCAAAGGCCCGCATAGCGGGAAGTCAAACCGAAAGGATGAGCAGTTCTTC.

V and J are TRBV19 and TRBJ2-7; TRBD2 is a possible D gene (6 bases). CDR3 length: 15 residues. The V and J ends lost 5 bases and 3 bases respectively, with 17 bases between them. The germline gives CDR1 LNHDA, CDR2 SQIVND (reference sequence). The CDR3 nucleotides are TGTGCCAGTAGTGAGATAAGTGGAGGGGACTACGAGCAGTACTTC. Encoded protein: CASSEISGGDYEQYF.

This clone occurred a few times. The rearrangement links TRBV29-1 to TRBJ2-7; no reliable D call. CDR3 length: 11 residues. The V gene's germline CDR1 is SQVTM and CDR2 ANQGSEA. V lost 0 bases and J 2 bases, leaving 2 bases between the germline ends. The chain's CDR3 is CSVEDPYEQYF. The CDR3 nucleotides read TGCAGCGTTGAAGACCCCTACGAGCAGTACTTC.

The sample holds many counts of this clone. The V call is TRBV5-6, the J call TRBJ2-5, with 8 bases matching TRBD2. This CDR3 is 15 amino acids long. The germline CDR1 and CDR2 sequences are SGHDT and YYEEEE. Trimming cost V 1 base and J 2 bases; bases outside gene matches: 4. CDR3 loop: CASSLRLATQETQYF. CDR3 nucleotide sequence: TGTGCCAGCAGCTTGAGACTAGCGACTCAAGAGACCCAGTACTTC.

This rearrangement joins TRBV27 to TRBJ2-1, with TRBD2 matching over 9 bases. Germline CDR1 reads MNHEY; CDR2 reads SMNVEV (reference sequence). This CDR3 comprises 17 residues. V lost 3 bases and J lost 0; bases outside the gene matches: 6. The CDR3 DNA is TGTGCCAGCAGTTTGAGTAGCGGGGGTTACTCCTACAATGAGCAGTTCTTC. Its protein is CASSLSSGGYSYNEQFF.

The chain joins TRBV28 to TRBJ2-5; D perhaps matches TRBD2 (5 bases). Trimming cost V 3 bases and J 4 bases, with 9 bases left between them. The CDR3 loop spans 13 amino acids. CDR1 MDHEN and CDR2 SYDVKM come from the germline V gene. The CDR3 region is CASSLAGGETQYF. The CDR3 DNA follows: TGTGCCAGCAGTTTGGCGGGTGGAGAGACCCAGTACTTC.

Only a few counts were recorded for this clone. As DNA, the CDR3 is TGTGCCAGCAGCGTAGAGGCGGGGCGCGAGCAGTACTTC. Protein: CASSVEAGREQYF. This chain uses TRBV9 with TRBJ2-7; TRBD2 is a possible D gene (6 bases). Trimming shortened V by 0 bases and J by 6 bases, and 10 bases separated the two germline ends. The CDR3 is 13 amino acids. Germline CDR1 is SGDLS and CDR2 is YYNGEE.

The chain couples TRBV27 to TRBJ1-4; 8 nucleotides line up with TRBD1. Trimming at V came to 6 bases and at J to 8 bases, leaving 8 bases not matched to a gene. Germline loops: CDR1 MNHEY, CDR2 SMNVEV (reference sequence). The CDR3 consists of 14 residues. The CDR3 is CASRYQGASEKLFF. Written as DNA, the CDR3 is TGTGCCAGCAGATATCAGGGGGCCAGCGAAAAACTGTTTTTT. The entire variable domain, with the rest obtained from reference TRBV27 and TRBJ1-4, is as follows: EAQVTQNPRYLITVTGKKLTVTCSQNMNHEYMSWYRQDPGLGLRQIYYSMNVEVTDKGDVPEGYKVSRKEKRNFPLILESPSPNQTSLYFCASRYQGASEKLFFGSGTQLSVL.

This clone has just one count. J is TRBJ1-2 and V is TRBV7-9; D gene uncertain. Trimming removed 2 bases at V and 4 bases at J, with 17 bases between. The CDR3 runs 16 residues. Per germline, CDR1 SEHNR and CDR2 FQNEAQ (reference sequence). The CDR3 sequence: CASSLSGLLPTYGYTF. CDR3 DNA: TGTGCCAGCAGCTTATCAGGCTTACTCCCGACCTATGGCTACACCTTC.

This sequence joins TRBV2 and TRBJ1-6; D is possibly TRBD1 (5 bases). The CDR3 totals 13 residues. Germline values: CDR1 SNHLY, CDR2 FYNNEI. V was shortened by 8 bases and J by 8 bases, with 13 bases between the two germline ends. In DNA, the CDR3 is TGTGCCAGCGGTCGGGGGTCAGATTCACCCCTCCACTTT. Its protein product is CASGRGSDSPLHF.

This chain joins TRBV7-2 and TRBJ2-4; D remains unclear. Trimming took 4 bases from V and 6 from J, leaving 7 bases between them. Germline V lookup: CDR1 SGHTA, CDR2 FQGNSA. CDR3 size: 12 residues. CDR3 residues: CASSSTINIQYF. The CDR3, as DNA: TGTGCCAGCAGCTCCACGATAAACATTCAGTACTTC.

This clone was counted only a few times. The chain's CDR3 is CASSWTSASKNRVGVYEQYF. The CDR3, as DNA: TGTGCCAGCAGCTGGACGAGCGCCTCAAAAAACAGGGTAGGAGTCTACGAGCAGTACTTC. The J gene is TRBJ2-7, the V gene TRBV5-4; weak D call: TRBD1 (6 bases). CDR3 length: 20 residues. Trimming shortened V by 3 bases and J by 3 bases, and 31 bases separated the two germline ends. Looked up from germline, CDR1 is SGHNT and CDR2 is YYREEE (reference sequence).

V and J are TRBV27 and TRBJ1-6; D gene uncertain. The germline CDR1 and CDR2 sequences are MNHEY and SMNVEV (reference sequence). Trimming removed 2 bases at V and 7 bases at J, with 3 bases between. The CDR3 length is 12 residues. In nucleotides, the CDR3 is TGTGCCAGCAGTTTACCCAATTCACCCCTCCACTTT. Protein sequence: CASSLPNSPLHF.

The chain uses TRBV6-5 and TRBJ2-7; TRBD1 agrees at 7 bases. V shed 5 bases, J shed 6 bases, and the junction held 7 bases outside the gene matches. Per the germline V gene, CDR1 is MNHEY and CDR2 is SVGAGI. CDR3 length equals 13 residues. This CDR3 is CASSDRVLTEQYF. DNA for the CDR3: TGTGCCAGCAGTGACAGGGTATTAACCGAGCAGTACTTC.

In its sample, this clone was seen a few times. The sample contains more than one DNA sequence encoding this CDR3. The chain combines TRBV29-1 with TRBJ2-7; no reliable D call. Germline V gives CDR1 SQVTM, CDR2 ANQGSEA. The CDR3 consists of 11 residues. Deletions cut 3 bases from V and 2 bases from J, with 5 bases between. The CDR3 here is CSVESTYEQYF. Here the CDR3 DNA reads TGCAGCGTTGAGTCCACCTACGAGCAGTACTTC.

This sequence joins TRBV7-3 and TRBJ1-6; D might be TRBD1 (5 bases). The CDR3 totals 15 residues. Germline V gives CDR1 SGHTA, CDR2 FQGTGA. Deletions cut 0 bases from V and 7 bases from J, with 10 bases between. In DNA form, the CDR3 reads TGTGCCAGCAGCTTAACGGGGGGTTTGAATTCACCCCTCCACTTT. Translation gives CASSLTGGLNSPLHF.

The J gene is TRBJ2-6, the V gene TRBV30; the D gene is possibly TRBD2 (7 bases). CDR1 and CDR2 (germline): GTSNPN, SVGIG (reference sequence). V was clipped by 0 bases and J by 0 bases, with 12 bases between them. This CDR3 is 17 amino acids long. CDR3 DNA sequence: TGTGCCTGGAGTGTAATGGGAGGGGGCTCTGGGGCCAACGTCCTGACTTTC. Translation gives CAWSVMGGGSGANVLTF.